This is a list of T cell receptor beta chains from one sample in a study of cytomegalovirus exposure and HLA in healthy donors. Repertoires were generated with immunoSEQ multiplex PCR, while TCRdb's copy carries only in-frame clones and drops some. The repertoire has around 170,000 clones, around 80% of them found once; the top ten carry over 5.5%. Sequenced sample: PBMCs. The receptors originated from a man between 35 and 55 years old in good health and CMV-seropositive. Both conserved end residues are part of each CDR3. The D gene is left open where the match is weak.

>TRBV25-1|TRBD1|TRBJ2-7
CASSAGGRSYEQYF
TGTGCCAGCAGTGCAGGGGGACGCTCCTACGAGCAGTACTTC
>TRBV14|-|TRBJ2-7
CASDSGGLYEQYF
TGTGCCAGCGATTCCGGGGGGCTCTACGAGCAGTACTTC
>TRBV7-9|-|TRBJ1-4
CASSFRAGNEKLFF
TGTGCCAGCAGCTTCAGGGCTGGGAATGAAAAACTGTTTTTT
>TRBV27|TRBD2|TRBJ2-7
CASSSGAHDTEQYF
TGTGCCAGCAGTAGCGGGGCCCACGACACCGAGCAGTACTTC
>TRBV6-6|TRBD1|TRBJ2-7
CASSYGQGTYEQYF
TGTGCCAGCAGTTACGGACAGGGGACCTACGAGCAGTACTTC
>TRBV7-9|-|TRBJ2-5
CASSKSGETQYF
TGTGCCAGCAGCAAAAGCGGAGAGACCCAGTACTTC
>TRBV28|TRBD2|TRBJ2-5
CASSRSGGKGETQYF
TGTGCCAGCAGCCGTAGCGGGGGGAAAGGAGAGACCCAGTACTTC
>TRBV7-2|TRBD1|TRBJ1-4
CASSSPTGGKLFF
TGTGCCAGCAGCTCACCGACAGGGGGAAAACTGTTTTTT
>TRBV5-6|-|TRBJ1-2
CASSLASDYGYTF
TGTGCCAGCAGCTTGGCTTCTGACTATGGCTACACCTTC
>TRBV21-1|-|TRBJ1-2
CASRKDRKCCDYGYTF
TGTGCCAGCAGGAAGGACAGGAAGTGCTGCGACTATGGCTACACCTTC
>TRBV15|-|TRBJ2-7
CATWDTSSYEQYF
TGTGCCACCTGGGACACCAGCTCCTACGAGCAGTACTTC
>TRBV2|-|TRBJ2-3
CASTSRTSGTDTQYF
TGTGCCAGCACCTCACGGACCAGCGGGACAGATACGCAGTATTTT
>TRBV29-1|-|TRBJ1-5
CSAQRGSNQPQHF
TGCAGCGCACAGAGGGGGAGCAATCAGCCCCAGCATTTT
>TRBV7-2|-|TRBJ2-2
CASMQGRTGELFF
TGTGCCAGCATGCAGGGGAGAACCGGGGAGCTGTTTTTT
>TRBV19|TRBD2|TRBJ2-3
CASSLGLAGTTDTQYF
TGTGCCAGTAGCCTTGGACTAGCGGGCACCACAGATACGCAGTATTTT
>TRBV5-1|TRBD1|TRBJ2-1
CASSTGTVRNEQFF
TGCGCCAGCAGTACTGGGACAGTTCGCAATGAGCAGTTCTTC
>TRBV9|-|TRBJ2-3
CASSVGALDTQYF
TGTGCCAGCAGCGTAGGTGCGTTAGATACGCAGTATTTT
>TRBV28|TRBD1|TRBJ2-7
CASIDRGYEQYF
TGTGCCAGCATCGACAGGGGCTACGAGCAGTACTTC
>TRBV7-8|-|TRBJ1-1
CASSLSVANTEAFF
TGTGCCAGCAGCTTATCAGTCGCCAACACTGAAGCTTTCTTT
>TRBV2|-|TRBJ2-3
CASSDGLARARTDTQYF
TGTGCCAGCAGTGATGGTCTAGCGAGGGCCCGCACAGATACGCAGTATTTT